This T cell receptor beta chain was recovered during a study of blood T cell repertoires in COVID-19. Study background: COVID-19 samples collected from the United States, Italy and Spain covered acute and convalescent phases. T cells, B-cell-depleted T cells, or PBMCs supplied cDNA or gDNA.

As processed by the authors: Nucleated cell counts were estimated from reference gene primer amplification. Measured with immunoSEQ multiplex PCR; TCRdb has only the in-frame clones, and not every one. For V, J and clone size, that table is used; D and trimming come from the DNA. Altogether approximately 240,000 clones are present, about 83% being singletons, with the ten largest covering 5.5%. This CDR3 has 14 amino acids. Germline CDR1 is MNHEY and CDR2 is SVGEGT. The V end lost 5 bases, the J end lost 1 base, and 11 bases lay between the germline ends. This receptor was identified in a human donor in a cohort sampled during active COVID-19. The V gene is TRBV6-2 or TRBV6-3, the J gene TRBJ1-2, with D uncertain. Sequenced input: peripheral blood. CDR3: CASSLQTINYGYTF. DNA of the CDR3: TGTGCCAGCAGTCTACAGACCATTAACTATGGCTACACCTTC.